The 15 T cell receptor beta chains below were found in one sample sequenced in a study of blood T cells in healthy people across ages. Together with a sample-barcoded 5' primer, a J-beta primer mix was included in a second PCR lasting about 6 to 11 cycles. TCRdb reanalysed the 5' RACE reads using MiXCR and keeps one entry per CDR3 protein. This sample carries about 2 million distinct CDR3 sequences, around 48% of them seen once, and the ten largest clones take around 2.1%. The sequencing sample was made of blood. These receptor sequences come from a woman in her thirties or forties in good health.

This clonotype was recorded a few times. The V gene is TRBV3-1, the J gene TRBJ1-5, with D maybe TRBD1 (6 bases). Germline values: CDR1 LGHDT, CDR2 YNNKEL (reference sequence). There are 15 residues in the CDR3. V was cut by 4 bases and J by 4 bases, with 14 bases left in between. The CDR3 coding sequence is TGTGCCAGCAGCCCATCCGGGGGCGGAAATCAGCCCCAGCATTTT. The encoded protein is CASSPSGGGNQPQHF. Full variable domain (remainder filled in from reference TRBV3-1 and TRBJ1-5): DTAVSQTPKYLVTQMGNDKSIKCEQNLGHDTMYWYKQDSKKFLKIMFSYNNKELIINETVPNRFSPKSPDKAHLNLHINSLELGDSAVYFCASSPSGGGNQPQHFGDGTRLSIL.

The genes are TRBV5-1 and TRBJ2-7; 8 nucleotides agree with TRBD1. CDR1 and CDR2 (germline): SGHRS, YFSETQ. J gave up 2 bases and V 2 bases, and 6 bases lay outside the gene matches. The CDR3 totals 15 residues. CDR3 protein: CASSFTGTGTYEQYF. The CDR3 coding sequence is TGCGCCAGCAGCTTCACCGGGACAGGCACCTACGAGCAGTACTTC.

This clonotype was counted between two and nine times. The gene calls are TRBV6-6 and TRBJ2-6; weak D call: TRBD1 (6 bases). CDR3 length equals 18 residues. The germline CDR1 and CDR2 sequences are MNHNY and SVGAGI (reference sequence). Trimming removed 6 bases at V and 2 bases at J, with 20 bases between. Here the CDR3 reads CASRQGIGERPGANVLTF. The DNA for the CDR3 is TGTGCCAGCAGGCAGGGGATCGGGGAAAGGCCTGGGGCCAACGTCCTGACTTTC.

At least ten counts were recorded for this clonotype. The junction differs from germline at one of its ends, possibly a read error. J is TRBJ2-5 and V is TRBV19; the D is unclear. The germline V gene has CDR1 LNHDA and CDR2 SQIVND (reference sequence). The CDR3 runs 13 residues. The DNA of the CDR3 is TGTGCCAGTAGTATGGCCTACCACGAGACCCAGTACTTC. It is translated as CASSMAYHETQYF. The full variable domain, rest sourced from reference TRBV19 and TRBJ2-5, is DGGITQSPKYLFRKEGQNVTLSCEQNLNHDAMYWYRQDPGQGLRLIYYSQIVNDFQKGDIAEGYSVSREKKESFPLTVTSAQKNPTAFYLCASSMAYHETQYFGPGTRLLVL.

Written as DNA, the CDR3 is TGCGCCAGCAGGGGACTAGCGGGGGCTGATACGCAGTATTTT. Its protein is CASRGLAGADTQYF. The chain recombines TRBV5-1 with TRBJ2-3, with 14 positions matching TRBD2. V lost 5 bases, J lost 6 bases, and 2 bases stayed unmatched. This CDR3 is 14 amino acids long. Germline CDR1 SGHRS, CDR2 YFSETQ.

The chain joins TRBV12-3 or TRBV12-4 to TRBJ2-4, with D tentatively TRBD2 (5 bases). The V and J ends lost 3 bases and 0 bases respectively, with 9 bases between them. This CDR3 contains 15 residues. The CDR3 sequence: CASSFSGLAKNIQYF. The CDR3 DNA reads as TGTGCCAGCAGTTTTTCAGGACTAGCCAAAAACATTCAGTACTTC.

There are a few counts of this clonotype. Here the CDR3 reads CASSEARSGRRYGYTF. The CDR3 bases are TGTGCCAGCAGTGAAGCAAGGTCAGGGAGGCGCTATGGCTACACCTTC. The chain joins TRBV25-1 to TRBJ1-2; D perhaps matches TRBD1 (5 bases). This CDR3 comprises 16 residues. The germline V and J ends were trimmed by 2 bases and 4 bases, with 17 bases remaining between them. From germline, CDR1 is MGHDK and CDR2 SYGVNS.

The rearrangement joins TRBV13 to TRBJ2-1; 7 nucleotides line up with TRBD2. V gave up 5 bases and J gave up 8 bases; unmatched junction bases: 9. There are 14 residues in the CDR3. Germline assignment: CDR1 PRHDT and CDR2 FYEKMQ (reference sequence). This CDR3 is CASSVNGGRDEQFF. The CDR3 DNA follows: TGTGCCAGCAGCGTCAACGGGGGGAGGGATGAGCAGTTCTTC.

The rearrangement uses TRBV4-3 and TRBJ2-4; the D call may be TRBD1 or TRBD2 (5 bases each). The CDR3 sequence is 13 residues long. The germline V gene encodes CDR1 LGHNA and CDR2 YSLEER. The V gene lost 3 bases and the J gene lost 8 bases, with 11 bases spanning the gap. CDR3 sequence reads: CASSHGTSDIQYF. The CDR3 nucleotides read TGCGCCAGCAGCCATGGGACCTCGGACATTCAGTACTTC.

This chain uses TRBV18 with TRBJ2-7, with D maybe TRBD2 (5 bases). Near its end, the DNA agrees better with TRBJ2-5, so the J call may be wrong. Germline CDR1 is KGHSH and CDR2 is LQKENI. The CDR3 runs 13 residues. This CDR3 is CASSTLEGETQYF. The CDR3 DNA sequence: TGTGCCAGCTCAACCCTAGAGGGAGAGACCCAGTACTTC.

The chain's CDR3 is CATADGLGYEQYF. The CDR3, as DNA: TGTGCCACCGCGGATGGACTGGGCTACGAGCAGTACTTC. The chain uses TRBV15 and TRBJ2-7; a possible D gene is TRBD2 (5 bases). CDR1 and CDR2 from the germline V gene are LNHNV and YYDKDF (reference sequence). Trimming shortened V by 8 bases and J by 3 bases, and 14 bases separated the two germline ends. The CDR3 totals 13 residues.

The chain combines TRBV2 with TRBJ2-7; no reliable D call. The J call is doubtful: the DNA matches TRBJ2-5 better. The CDR3 is 13 amino acids. Per germline, CDR1 SNHLY and CDR2 FYNNEI. The CDR3 loop reads CASSEAELGTQYF. The CDR3 nucleotides are TGTGCCAGCAGTGAAGCCGAGCTCGGGACCCAGTACTTC.

The J gene is TRBJ2-5, the V gene TRBV27, with a possible D match to TRBD1 (6 bases). CDR1 and CDR2 from the germline V gene are MNHEY and SMNVEV (reference sequence). The germline V and J ends were trimmed by 2 bases and 1 base, with 14 bases remaining between them. This CDR3 has 16 amino acids. DNA of the CDR3: TGTGCCAGCAGTTTACAGGGGTTAGGGGGCCAAGAGACCCAGTACTTC. Protein sequence: CASSLQGLGGQETQYF.

The genes are TRBV10-3 and TRBJ2-5; a possible D gene is TRBD1 (6 bases). Trimming shortened V by 2 bases and J by 5 bases, and 12 bases separated the two germline ends. The CDR3 spans 14 residues. Germline CDR1 is ENHRY and CDR2 is SYGVKD. In DNA, the CDR3 is TGTGCCATCAGTGAGAAGGGGGTCCGGGAGACCCAGTACTTC. Amino acids: CAISEKGVRETQYF.

This clonotype was seen more than once but under ten times. The V and J genes are TRBV25-1 and TRBJ2-3, with D perhaps matching TRBD1 (6 bases). V was trimmed by 3 bases and J by 7 bases, leaving 14 bases between them. The CDR3 sequence is 14 residues long. Looked up from germline, CDR1 is MGHDK and CDR2 is SYGVNS. CDR3 sequence: CASSDFRGIHTQYF. The CDR3 region has the DNA TGTGCCAGCAGTGATTTCAGGGGAATTCATACGCAGTATTTT.